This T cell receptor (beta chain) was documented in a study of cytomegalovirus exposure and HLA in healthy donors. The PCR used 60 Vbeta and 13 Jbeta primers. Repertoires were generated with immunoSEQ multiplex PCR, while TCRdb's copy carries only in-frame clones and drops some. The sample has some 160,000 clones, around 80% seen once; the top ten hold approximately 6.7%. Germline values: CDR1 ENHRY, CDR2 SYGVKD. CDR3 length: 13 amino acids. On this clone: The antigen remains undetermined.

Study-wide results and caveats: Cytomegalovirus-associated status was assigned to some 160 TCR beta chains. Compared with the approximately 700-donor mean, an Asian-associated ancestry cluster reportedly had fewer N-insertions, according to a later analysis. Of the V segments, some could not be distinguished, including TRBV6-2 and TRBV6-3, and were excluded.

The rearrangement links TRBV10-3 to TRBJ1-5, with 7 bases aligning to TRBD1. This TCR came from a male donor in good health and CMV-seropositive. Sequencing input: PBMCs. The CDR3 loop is CATTGDSNQPQHF. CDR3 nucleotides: TGTGCTACCACAGGGGACAGCAATCAGCCCCAGCATTTT.